The present T cell receptor beta chain was sequenced within a study of T cells in Graves' hyperthyroidism and ophthalmopathy. This clonotype came up many times. The CDR3 covers 17 residues. V lost 0 bases and J lost 7; bases outside the gene matches: 10. Amplification of TCR beta CDR3 regions was performed using RNA transcripts as template. With the HTBI primer set, the TCR CDR3 went through a first round of RT-PCR. TCRdb recomputed calls from the multiplex PCR reads with MiXCR, one row per CDR3 protein. The table includes approximately 530,000 distinct CDR3 sequences, just under 20% detected once. Patients affected by ophthalmopathy presented a Clinical Activity Score of at least 3, a NOSPECS grade of at least 4, and disease duration below 3 months.

This TCR was recovered from a man in his forties with Graves' ophthalmopathy. The source material was blood. This chain uses TRBV12-3 or TRBV12-4 with TRBJ2-3; 10 nucleotides match TRBD2. The CDR3: CASSLAAGGPGGNTQYF. Here the CDR3 DNA reads TGTGCCAGCAGTTTAGCAGCGGGAGGGCCGGGGGGGAATACGCAGTATTTT.